The rows below give T cell receptor beta chains drawn from one sample of a study of blood T cells in healthy people across ages. TCRdb re-derived calls from the 5' RACE reads in MiXCR, one entry per CDR3 protein. Counted here are some 1.7 million distinct CDR3 sequences, 28% occurring once; the ten biggest clones make up about 7.7%. Sequenced: blood. The receptors shown here come from a woman younger than 45 in good health. Each CDR3 is given with its conserved first and last residue. D genes are given only for firm matches. Size is omitted from some rows. Given values are once, few, many or a class for expanded clones.

clone size	V gene	J gene	CDR3 length	D gene	CDR3 DNA	CDR3 protein
-	TRBV29-1	TRBJ1-1	14	TRBD1	TGCAGCGTTGAAAGTCCGAGACAGGGGGCGGGAGCTTTCTTT	CSVESPRQGAGAFF
-	TRBV24-1	TRBJ2-1	16	TRBD2	TGTGCCACCAGTGATGACCTAGCGGGGGCCCGGCGTGAGCAGTTCTTC	CATSDDLAGARREQFF
many	TRBV15	TRBJ2-6	15	-	TGTGCCACCAGCAGAGGGGTCTCTGGGGCCAACGTCCTGACTTTC	CATSRGVSGANVLTF
many	TRBV18	TRBJ2-5	14	TRBD2	TGTGCCAGCTCACCGGGAGGGAACCAAGAGACCCAGTACTTC	CASSPGGNQETQYF
few	TRBV7-9	TRBJ2-1	15	TRBD2	TGTGCCAGCAGCTTAGCGAGCGGGGGGACGAATGAGCAGTTCTTC	CASSLASGGTNEQFF
-	TRBV28	TRBJ2-5	15	TRBD1	TGTGCCAGCAGTTTATACCTCGGGACAGGCGGGACCCAGTACTTC	CASSLYLGTGGTQYF
-	TRBV29-1	TRBJ2-4	12	TRBD1	TGCAGCGTACAGGGGCTTGGGAATGAGCAGTACTTC	CSVQGLGNEQYF
-	TRBV3-1	TRBJ2-1	16	-	TGTGCCAGCAGCCAACCTCAGGCGGGAACCTACAATGAGCAGTTCTTC	CASSQPQAGTYNEQFF
-	TRBV5-5	TRBJ2-7	15	TRBD1	TGTGCCGGCAGCTTGTGGGACAGAAACTACTACGAGCAGTACTTC	CAGSLWDRNYYEQYF
few	TRBV12-3/TRBV12-4	TRBJ2-1	15	-	TGTGCCAGCAGGGGATCGGGACGCTCCTACAATGAGCAGTTCTTC	CASRGSGRSYNEQFF
-	TRBV20-1	TRBJ2-5	14	-	TGCAGTGCTAGAGAGAATTGGCGACAAGAGACCCAGTACTTC	CSARENWRQETQYF
-	TRBV20-1	TRBJ2-1	18	TRBD2	TGCAGTGCTAGAGTAATGTCTGGCAGCGGGAGGAAACCGTTTGAGCAGTTCTTC	CSARVMSGSGRKPFEQFF
many	TRBV12-3/TRBV12-4	TRBJ2-3	16	TRBD1	TGTGCCAGCAGCCCCCGACAGGGGCTTAGCACAGATACGCAGTATTTT	CASSPRQGLSTDTQYF
-	TRBV29-1	TRBJ1-2	9	-	TGCAGCGTTGGGAGGAGCTACACCTTC	CSVGRSYTF
few	TRBV20-1	TRBJ2-1	15	-	TGCAGTGCCCCCAAAGCTTTCATAGGGGTCGATGAGCAGTTCTTC	CSAPKAFIGVDEQFF